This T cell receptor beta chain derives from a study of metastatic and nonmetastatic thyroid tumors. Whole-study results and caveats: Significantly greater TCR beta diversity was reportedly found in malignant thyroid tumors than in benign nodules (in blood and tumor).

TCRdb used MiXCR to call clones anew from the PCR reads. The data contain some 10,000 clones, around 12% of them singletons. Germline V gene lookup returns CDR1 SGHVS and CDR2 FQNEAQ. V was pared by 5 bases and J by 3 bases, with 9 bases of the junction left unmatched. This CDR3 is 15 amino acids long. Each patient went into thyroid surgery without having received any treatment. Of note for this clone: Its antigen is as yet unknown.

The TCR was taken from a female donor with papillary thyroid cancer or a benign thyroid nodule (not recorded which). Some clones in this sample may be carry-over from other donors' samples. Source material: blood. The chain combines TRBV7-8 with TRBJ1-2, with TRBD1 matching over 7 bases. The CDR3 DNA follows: TGTGCCAGCAGCCAGGGACAGCTTAACTACTATGGCTACACCTTC. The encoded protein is CASSQGQLNYYGYTF.